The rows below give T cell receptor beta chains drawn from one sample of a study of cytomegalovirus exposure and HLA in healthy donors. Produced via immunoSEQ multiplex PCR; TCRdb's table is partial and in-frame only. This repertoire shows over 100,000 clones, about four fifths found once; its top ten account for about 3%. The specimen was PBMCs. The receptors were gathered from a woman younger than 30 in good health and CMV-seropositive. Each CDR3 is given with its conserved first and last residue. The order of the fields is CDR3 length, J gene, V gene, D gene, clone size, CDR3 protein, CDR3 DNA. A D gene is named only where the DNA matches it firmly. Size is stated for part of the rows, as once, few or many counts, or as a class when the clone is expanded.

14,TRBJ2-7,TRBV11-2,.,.,CASSLATRNYEQYF,TGTGCCAGCAGCTTAGCTACCAGGAACTACGAGCAGTACTTC
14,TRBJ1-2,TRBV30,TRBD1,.,CAWSVQGAKYGYTF,TGTGCCTGGAGTGTGCAGGGGGCCAAGTATGGCTACACCTTC
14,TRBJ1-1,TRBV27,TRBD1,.,CASSRSTGSTEAFF,TGTGCCAGCAGCCGATCGACAGGGAGCACTGAAGCTTTCTTT
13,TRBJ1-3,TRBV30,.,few,CAWMGGPPNTIYF,TGTGCCTGGATGGGGGGGCCCCCAAACACCATATATTTT
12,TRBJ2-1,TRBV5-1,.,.,CASSLGRGEQFF,TGCGCCAGCAGCTTGGGCCGAGGTGAGCAGTTCTTC
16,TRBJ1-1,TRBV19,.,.,CASSIRPREANTEAFF,TGTGCCAGTAGTATTCGGCCGCGGGAAGCGAACACTGAAGCTTTCTTT
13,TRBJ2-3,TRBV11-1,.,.,CASSSSGYDTQYF,TGTGCCAGCAGCTCGTCAGGATACGATACGCAGTATTTT
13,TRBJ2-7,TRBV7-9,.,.,CASSWQGTYEQYF,TGTGCCAGCAGCTGGCAGGGTACCTACGAGCAGTACTTC
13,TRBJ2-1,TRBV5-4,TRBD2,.,CASSSGGYNEQFF,TGTGCCAGCAGCTCGGGGGGCTACAATGAGCAGTTCTTC
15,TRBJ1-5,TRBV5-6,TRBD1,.,CASSLGGQGTQPQHF,TGTGCCAGCAGCTTAGGGGGACAGGGAACGCAGCCCCAGCATTTT
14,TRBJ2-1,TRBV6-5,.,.,CASTPGSSYNEQFF,TGTGCCAGCACCCCGGGGAGCTCCTACAATGAGCAGTTCTTC
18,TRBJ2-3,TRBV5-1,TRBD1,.,CVSSLGTGGDLSTDTQYF,TGCGTCAGCAGCTTAGGGACAGGGGGGGATCTAAGCACAGATACGCAGTATTTT
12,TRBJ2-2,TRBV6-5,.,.,CAGAKYTGELFF,TGTGCCGGGGCCAAGTACACCGGGGAGCTGTTTTTT
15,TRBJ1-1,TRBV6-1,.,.,CASSEYNRWTTEAFF,TGTGCCAGCAGTGAATATAACAGGTGGACAACTGAAGCTTTCTTT
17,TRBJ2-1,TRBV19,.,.,CASSGDIGRAGENEQFF,TGTGCCAGTAGTGGCGACATCGGGCGGGCCGGGGAGAATGAGCAGTTCTTC
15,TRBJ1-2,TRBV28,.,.,CASRLLGSLNYGYTF,TGTGCCAGCAGATTATTGGGCAGCCTGAACTATGGCTACACCTTC
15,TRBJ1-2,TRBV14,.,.,CASSQVPGGGVGYTF,TGTGCCAGCAGCCAAGTGCCGGGGGGCGGAGTTGGCTACACCTTC
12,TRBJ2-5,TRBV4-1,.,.,CASSQGEETQYF,TGCGCCAGCAGCCAAGGAGAAGAGACCCAGTACTTC
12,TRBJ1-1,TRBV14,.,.,CASSRANTEAFF,TGTGCCAGCAGCCGGGCGAACACTGAAGCTTTCTTT
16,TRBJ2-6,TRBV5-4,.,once,CASSSITGSGANVLTF,TGTGCCAGCAGCTCTATCACAGGGTCTGGGGCCAACGTCCTGACTTTC
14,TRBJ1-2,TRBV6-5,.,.,CASSYSRGGYGYTF,TGTGCCAGCAGTTATTCAAGGGGAGGGTATGGCTACACCTTC
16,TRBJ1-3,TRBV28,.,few,CASSLVSGGSGNTIYF,TGTGCCAGCAGTTTAGTCTCCGGGGGCTCTGGAAACACCATATATTTT
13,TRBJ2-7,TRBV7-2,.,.,CASSLAPAYEQYF,TGTGCCAGCAGCTTAGCGCCAGCCTACGAGCAGTACTTC
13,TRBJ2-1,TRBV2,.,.,CASLASGDNEQFF,TGTGCCAGCCTCGCGTCGGGTGACAATGAGCAGTTCTTC
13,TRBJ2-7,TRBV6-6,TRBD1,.,CASSGDRPYEQYF,TGTGCCAGCAGTGGGGACAGGCCCTACGAGCAGTACTTC
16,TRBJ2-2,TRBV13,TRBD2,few,CASSPGTSRHTGELFF,TGTGCCAGCAGCCCAGGGACTAGCCGACACACCGGGGAGCTGTTTTTT
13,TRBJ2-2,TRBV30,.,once,CAWSGHPTGELFF,TGTGCCTGGTCCGGTCATCCCACCGGGGAGCTGTTTTTT
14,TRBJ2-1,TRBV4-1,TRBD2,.,CASRLGLAVNEQFF,TGCGCCAGCAGGCTCGGACTAGCGGTCAATGAGCAGTTCTTC
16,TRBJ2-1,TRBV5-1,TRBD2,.,CASSLVGGGPYNEQFF,TGCGCCAGCAGCTTGGTTGGGGGAGGGCCCTACAATGAGCAGTTCTTC
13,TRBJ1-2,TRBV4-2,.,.,CASSQEDSYGYTF,TGTGCCAGCAGCCAAGAGGACAGCTATGGCTACACCTTC
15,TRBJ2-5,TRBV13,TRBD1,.,CASGSKGQGEQTQYF,TGTGCCAGCGGCTCAAAGGGACAGGGGGAGCAGACCCAGTACTTC
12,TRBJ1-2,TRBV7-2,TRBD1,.,CASSLTGYGYTF,TGTGCCAGCAGCTTGACAGGGTATGGCTACACCTTC
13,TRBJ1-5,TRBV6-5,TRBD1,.,CASSTGQGQPQHF,TGTGCCAGCAGTACGGGACAGGGCCAGCCCCAGCATTTT
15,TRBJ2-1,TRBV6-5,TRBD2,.,CASSISGRGDNEQFF,TGTGCCAGCAGTATAAGCGGGAGGGGCGACAATGAGCAGTTCTTC
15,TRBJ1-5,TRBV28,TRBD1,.,CASPSGTGRDQPQHF,TGTGCCAGCCCCTCAGGGACAGGGAGGGATCAGCCCCAGCATTTT
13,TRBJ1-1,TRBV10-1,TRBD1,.,CASRSTGATEAFF,TGCGCCAGCAGGTCTACAGGGGCCACTGAAGCTTTCTTT
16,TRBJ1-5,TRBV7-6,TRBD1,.,CASSLGKTGDNQPQHF,TGTGCCAGCAGCTTAGGAAAGACAGGGGACAATCAGCCCCAGCATTTT
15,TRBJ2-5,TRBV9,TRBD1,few,CASSLDRGYQETQYF,TGTGCCAGCAGCCTAGACAGGGGGTACCAAGAGACCCAGTACTTC
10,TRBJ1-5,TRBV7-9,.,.,CSAGGIPQHF,TGTTCCGCGGGGGGCATACCCCAGCATTTT
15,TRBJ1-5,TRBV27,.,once,CASSAQPYSNQPQHF,TGTGCCAGCAGTGCACAGCCCTATAGCAATCAGCCCCAGCATTTT
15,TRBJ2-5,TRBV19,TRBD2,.,CASSTPRTRRETQYF,TGTGCCAGTAGTACTCCCCGGACTAGAAGAGAGACCCAGTACTTC
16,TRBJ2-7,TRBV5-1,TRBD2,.,CASSATVLAGVGEQYF,TGCGCCAGCAGCGCGACAGTTTTAGCGGGAGTTGGGGAGCAGTACTTC
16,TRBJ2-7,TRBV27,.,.,CASSPLRRSSGYEQYF,TGTGCCAGCAGTCCCCTTAGGCGTTCGAGCGGGTACGAGCAGTACTTC